Listed below are T cell receptor beta chains from one sample, sequenced in a study of blood T cell repertoires in COVID-19. Profiled with immunoSEQ multiplex PCR; TCRdb holds only in-frame clones, not every one. The sample lists 90,000 to 110,000 clones, nearly 85% occurring once. Material for sequencing was peripheral blood. The origin of the receptors is a woman between 50 and 59 years old with acute or convalescent COVID-19. Both conserved end residues are part of each CDR3. A D gene is named only where the DNA matches it firmly. Part of the rows lack a size; the others show once, few, many or a class for expanded clones.

TRBV5-1	-	-	TRBJ1-1	CASSLDMNTEAFF	TGCGCCAGCAGCTTAGACATGAACACTGAAGCTTTCTTT
TRBV2	-	TRBD1	TRBJ1-1	CAPGGTGDVNTEAFF	TGTGCCCCTGGGGGGACAGGGGACGTGAACACTGAAGCTTTCTTT
TRBV5-1	-	-	TRBJ2-1	CASQTQSSYNEQFF	TGCGCCAGCCAAACACAGAGCTCCTACAATGAGCAGTTCTTC
TRBV5-1	-	-	TRBJ2-2	CASSLLSGELFF	TGCGCCAGCAGCTTGCTCAGCGGGGAGCTGTTTTTT
TRBV5-4	-	-	TRBJ1-6	CASSRQELAPLHF	TGTGCCAGCAGCCGACAGGAACTTGCACCCCTCCACTTT
TRBV6-1	few	-	TRBJ1-2	CASSEAPRGRAPANYGYTF	TGTGCCAGCAGTGAAGCGCCAAGGGGGAGGGCCCCCGCTAACTATGGCTACACCTTC
TRBV5-1	-	TRBD1	TRBJ2-7	CASSLGYRGSEQYF	TGCGCCAGCAGCTTGGGTTACAGGGGAAGCGAGCAGTACTTC
TRBV12-3/TRBV12-4	once	TRBD1	TRBJ1-1	CASSSIDRVEAFF	TGTGCCAGCAGCTCTATAGACAGGGTGGAAGCTTTCTTT
TRBV10-3	-	-	TRBJ1-1	CAISESGRNTEAFF	TGTGCCATCAGTGAATCGGGGAGGAACACTGAAGCTTTCTTT
TRBV6-2/TRBV6-3	-	TRBD1	TRBJ1-2	CASSQQGRFGYTF	TGTGCCAGCAGTCAACAGGGGAGGTTTGGCTACACCTTC
TRBV10-3	-	-	TRBJ1-1	CAISESLVLNTEAFF	TGTGCCATCAGTGAGTCCCTCGTCCTGAACACTGAAGCTTTCTTT
TRBV18	-	TRBD2	TRBJ2-1	CASSPISGTSGDNEQFF	TGTGCCAGCTCACCGATTTCCGGGACTAGCGGGGACAATGAGCAGTTCTTC
TRBV5-4	-	-	TRBJ1-1	CATNLWGGTYTEAFF	TGTGCCACCAACCTTTGGGGGGGAACCTATACTGAAGCTTTCTTT
TRBV4-1	few	-	TRBJ1-1	CASSQEQGSGTEAFF	TGCGCCAGCAGCCAAGAGCAGGGGTCGGGCACTGAAGCTTTCTTT
TRBV19	few	-	TRBJ2-2	CASSIEGVNGELFF	TGTGCCAGTAGTATCGAGGGAGTAAACGGGGAGCTGTTTTTT
TRBV19	-	-	TRBJ1-5	CASRVVGGEQPQHF	TGTGCCAGTAGGGTGGTGGGGGGAGAACAGCCCCAGCATTTT
TRBV2	few	TRBD2	TRBJ2-1	CASSERRLAVNEQFF	TGTGCCAGCAGTGAAAGGAGACTAGCGGTAAATGAGCAGTTCTTC
TRBV6-2/TRBV6-3	-	TRBD2	TRBJ2-3	CASSPRTSASTDTQYF	TGTGCCAGCAGTCCCCGGACTAGCGCTTCCACAGATACGCAGTATTTT
TRBV25-1	-	-	TRBJ1-3	CASSEPTGWGNTIYF	TGTGCCAGCAGTGAACCCACAGGGTGGGGAAACACCATATATTTT
TRBV28	-	TRBD1	TRBJ2-2	CASSPPTGGKVGELFF	TGTGCCAGCAGTCCGCCAACAGGGGGCAAGGTCGGGGAGCTGTTTTTT
TRBV9	-	TRBD1	TRBJ1-2	CASSVRDSSYGYTF	TGTGCCAGCAGCGTCCGGGACAGTTCCTATGGCTACACCTTC
TRBV23-1	-	-	TRBJ1-2	CASSQGTRDNNYGYTF	TGCGCCAGCAGTCAAGGGACACGAGATAATAACTATGGCTACACCTTC
TRBV3-1/TRBV3-2	-	TRBD1	TRBJ1-2	CASSTLQGARGYGGYTF	TGTGCCAGCAGCACCTTACAGGGGGCGCGAGGCTATGGTGGCTACACCTTC
TRBV2	-	TRBD1	TRBJ2-7	CASRGGQGLDEQYF	TGTGCCAGCAGGGGGGGACAGGGGCTGGACGAGCAGTACTTC
TRBV9	few	TRBD1	TRBJ1-1	CASSATGQPNTEAFF	TGTGCCAGCAGCGCCACGGGACAGCCGAACACTGAAGCTTTCTTT
TRBV5-4	-	TRBD1	TRBJ2-5	CASSSGQGGETQYF	TGTGCCAGCAGCAGTGGACAGGGAGGAGAGACCCAGTACTTC
TRBV6-5	-	-	TRBJ1-1	CASRLTRNTEAFF	TGTGCCAGCAGGCTTACACGGAACACTGAAGCTTTCTTT
TRBV5-6	-	TRBD1	TRBJ2-3	CASSPGTGGWNTQYF	TGTGCCAGCAGCCCCGGGACAGGGGGTTGGAATACGCAGTATTTT
TRBV15	once	-	TRBJ2-5	CATSRLTVKGETQYF	TGTGCCACCAGCAGACTGACAGTTAAGGGAGAGACCCAGTACTTC
TRBV9	-	-	TRBJ2-3	CASSDGTSGDTQYF	TGTGCCAGCAGCGACGGGACAAGCGGAGATACGCAGTATTTT
TRBV6-5	-	-	TRBJ1-2	CAHGQRVYGYTF	TGTGCCCACGGACAGAGGGTTTATGGCTACACCTTC
TRBV28	-	-	TRBJ1-1	CASSLQGPEAFF	TGTGCCAGCAGTTTACAGGGGCCGGAAGCTTTCTTT
TRBV5-1	few	TRBD1	TRBJ1-2	CASSPRTGSGYGYTF	TGCGCCAGCAGCCCCCGGACAGGGAGTGGCTATGGCTACACCTTC
TRBV28	once	TRBD1	TRBJ1-2	CASSRETGREDYGYTF	TGTGCCAGCAGTCGGGAGACAGGGCGGGAGGACTATGGCTACACCTTC
TRBV5-5	-	-	TRBJ1-2	CASSQGLFNYGYTF	TGTGCCAGCAGCCAGGGACTCTTCAACTATGGCTACACCTTC
TRBV6-4	-	-	TRBJ2-2	CATKSSSTLNTGELFF	TGTGCCACCAAAAGCTCGAGTACCCTGAACACCGGGGAGCTGTTTTTT
TRBV11-3	-	-	TRBJ1-1	CASSLEGGPNTEAFF	TGTGCCAGCAGCTTAGAGGGAGGACCGAACACTGAAGCTTTCTTT
TRBV6-2/TRBV6-3	-	-	TRBJ1-5	CASSYGWGGENQPQHF	TGTGCCAGCAGTTACGGGTGGGGAGGAGAAAATCAGCCCCAGCATTTT
TRBV10-3	-	-	TRBJ2-7	CAISEYGGYEQYF	TGTGCCATCAGTGAGTATGGAGGGTACGAGCAGTACTTC
TRBV19	-	TRBD2	TRBJ2-2	CASSIRPAGDYSGELFF	TGTGCCAGTAGTATAAGGCCAGCGGGGGACTACAGCGGGGAGCTGTTTTTT
TRBV28	-	TRBD2	TRBJ2-3	CASRFSSGGTDTQYF	TGTGCCAGCAGATTTTCTAGCGGGGGCACAGATACGCAGTATTTT
TRBV6-5	-	TRBD2	TRBJ2-5	CASSTGTSGETQYF	TGTGCCAGCAGTACCGGGACTAGCGGGGAGACCCAGTACTTC
TRBV7-2	-	-	TRBJ1-5	CASSPRPYSNQPQHF	TGTGCCAGCAGCCCGAGGCCTTATAGCAATCAGCCCCAGCATTTT
TRBV5-1	-	-	TRBJ2-1	CASGEPGNEQFF	TGCGCCAGCGGCGAGCCGGGCAATGAGCAGTTCTTC
TRBV12-5	-	TRBD2	TRBJ2-1	CASGLVLAGLSNEQFF	TGTGCTAGTGGTTTGGTACTAGCGGGCTTGAGTAATGAGCAGTTCTTC
TRBV5-1	-	TRBD1	TRBJ2-3	CASSLAGTGSSTDTQYF	TGCGCCAGCAGCTTGGCGGGGACAGGATCTAGCACAGATACGCAGTATTTT
TRBV3-1/TRBV3-2	-	TRBD1	TRBJ1-1	CASSQRGAGGNTEAFF	TGTGCCAGCAGCCAAAGGGGGGCAGGGGGAAACACTGAAGCTTTCTTT
TRBV5-8	once	TRBD1	TRBJ2-2	CASRGQGTGELFF	TGTGCCAGCAGGGGACAGGGAACCGGGGAGCTGTTTTTT
TRBV28	once	TRBD2	TRBJ2-3	CASSPSGGITDTQYF	TGTGCCAGCAGTCCTAGCGGGGGTATCACAGATACGCAGTATTTT
TRBV30	few	-	TRBJ1-3	CAWSVTDAAGNTIYF	TGTGCCTGGAGTGTTACAGACGCCGCTGGAAACACCATATATTTT
TRBV30	-	-	TRBJ1-6	CAWSVIGGNYNSPLHF	TGTGCCTGGAGTGTTATAGGGGGAAACTATAATTCACCCCTCCACTTT